The clone carrying this T cell receptor delta chain turned up a few times. This sample stems from a study of gamma-delta T cells after stem cell transplantation. TCRdb re-called the RT-PCR reads with CATT. Of 1,300 to 1,500 delta-chain clones detected, around 2.2% appear once; the ten largest clones hold approximately 70%. Germline V gene data show CDR1 as TSWWSYY and CDR2 as QGS. This CDR3 has 21 residues. V dropped 7 bases and J dropped 0; count of bases not matched to a gene: 21. The rearrangement links TRDV1 to TRDJ1, with TRDD3 matching 12 bases. Sequenced material: gamma-delta T cells. This receptor was obtained from a human donor. It is not recorded whose cells these are; they may come from a transplant donor. The CDR3 reads CALVTDRYWGIHTFYTDKLIF. CDR3 nucleotide sequence: TGTGCTCTTGTAACTGATAGATACTGGGGGATACACACCTTCTACACCGATAAACTCATCTTT.